This T cell receptor beta chain was documented in a study of T cell responses to AZD1222 COVID-19 vaccine. A single count supports this clone. The antigen is undetermined. The CDR3 extends over 15 amino acids. CDR1 is LGHNA, CDR2 YSLEER, per germline. V lost 0 bases and J 7 bases, leaving 12 bases between the germline ends. Study results and caveats: The repertoires were collected only after the peak T cell response.

Produced via immunoSEQ multiplex PCR; TCRdb's table is partial and in-frame only. Of around 150,000 clones detected, less than 95% appear once; the ten largest clones hold 7.5%. The TCR sequence derives from an adult who received the MenACWY meningococcal vaccine as a control. This chain joins TRBV4-3 and TRBJ2-2; D remains unclear. Sequencing was performed on peripheral blood, taken 28 days after the second dose of the MenACWY control vaccine. CDR3 residues: CASSQDPVTFGELFF. The DNA of the CDR3 is TGCGCCAGCAGCCAAGATCCCGTGACGTTCGGGGAGCTGTTTTTT.